The next 26 T cell receptor beta chains were all read from a single sample in a study of T-cell reconstitution after alpha-beta-depleted transplantation in children. Researchers prepared the TCRbeta library using unique molecular identifiers, the study reports. TCRdb reprocessed the PCR reads via MiXCR and lists one record per CDR3 protein. The data hold about 980,000 distinct CDR3 sequences, with about 29% observed a single time. Source: PBMCs, mostly from graft donor cells, taken 360 days after TCRalphabeta/CD19-depleted stem cell transplant. Every receptor here comes from a boy younger than two who had a stem cell transplant for SCID, so the T cells may come from the graft donor.

V gene TRBV12-3 or TRBV12-4 combines with J gene TRBJ2-6; maybe TRBD2 (6 bases). The CDR3 consists of 15 residues. Trimming shortened V by 6 bases and J by 3 bases, and 12 bases separated the two germline ends. CDR3 protein: CASSSPGVGANVLTF. Written as DNA, the CDR3 is TGTGCCAGCAGCTCCCCGGGGGTTGGGGCCAACGTCCTGACTTTC.

V usage is TRBV11-2 and J usage is TRBJ1-5; D is perhaps TRBD1 (5 bases). V lost 3 bases and J 6 bases, leaving 9 bases between the germline ends. CDR1 and CDR2 (germline): SGHAT, FQNNGV. The CDR3 is made up of 13 amino acids. CDR3 loop: CASSFGTGQPQHF. CDR3 DNA: TGTGCCAGCAGCTTTGGGACCGGTCAGCCCCAGCATTTT.

This clonotype was observed at least ten times. A junction end diverges from the germline sequence, so it may reflect a read error. The V gene is TRBV4-3, the J gene TRBJ1-1, with D hard to call. The CDR3 length is 13 residues. Germline V CDR1 and CDR2: LGHNA, YSLEER. In DNA form, the CDR3 reads TGTGCCAGCAGCCAAGAGGTGAACACTGAAGCTTTCTTT. The encoded protein is CASSQEVNTEAFF.

This clonotype was detected a few times. The V call is TRBV20-1, the J call TRBJ2-1, with a tentative D call TRBD2 (7 bases). Trimming removed 4 bases at V and 4 bases at J, with 17 bases between. The CDR3 totals 15 residues. Germline V gives CDR1 DFQATT, CDR2 SNEGSKA (reference sequence). This CDR3 is CSATSPRGQYNEQFF. The CDR3 region has the DNA TGCAGTGCTACCTCCCCGCGGGGGCAGTACAATGAGCAGTTCTTC.

This clonotype was counted between two and nine times. The chain recombines TRBV12-3 or TRBV12-4 with TRBJ2-1; D unresolved. V was cut by 3 bases and J by 7 bases, with 10 bases left in between. The CDR3 spans 13 residues. The CDR3 nucleotides are TGTGCCAGCAGTTTGGTCTTGCGGAATGAGCAGTTCTTC. This translates into CASSLVLRNEQFF.

The V gene is TRBV2, the J gene TRBJ2-7; no firm D call. The V end lost 4 bases, the J end lost 1 base, and 8 bases lay between the germline ends. The CDR3 sequence is 13 residues long. Germline V gives CDR1 SNHLY, CDR2 FYNNEI. CDR3 DNA: TGTGCCAGCAGTGTAGGCAGATCCTACGAGCAGTACTTC. Encoded protein: CASSVGRSYEQYF.

The rearrangement joins TRBV7-2 to TRBJ2-1, with TRBD2 matching 10 bases. CDR1 and CDR2 from the germline V gene are SGHTA and FQGNSA. This CDR3 has 16 residues. With V trimmed by 0 bases and J by 6 bases, 5 bases remained unmatched. In nucleotides, the CDR3 is TGTGCCAGCAGCTTAGCGCGGGCTAGCGGGGGCAATGAGCAGTTCTTC. Its translation: CASSLARASGGNEQFF.

The sample holds a few counts of this clonotype. This chain links TRBV4-3 with TRBJ1-4, with TRBD1 as a possible D gene (6 bases). Germline V gene data show CDR1 as LGHNA and CDR2 as YSLEER. CDR3 size: 15 residues. V gave up 4 bases and J gave up 8 bases, with 17 bases separating them. CDR3 nucleotide sequence: TGCGCCAGCAGCCCCAGGGGAGGACCTGGAGAAAAACTGTTTTTT. Protein sequence: CASSPRGGPGEKLFF.

V usage is TRBV6-1 and J usage is TRBJ2-2; 8 nucleotides match TRBD2. The CDR3 consists of 15 residues. Germline trimming cut 5 bases from V and 7 bases from J; bases unmatched to any gene: 9. In germline, CDR1 is MNHNS, CDR2 SASEGT. The CDR3 protein is CASSLGGAIGGELFF. The CDR3, as DNA: TGTGCCAGCAGTCTCGGGGGGGCGATTGGCGGGGAGCTGTTTTTT.

This clonotype occurred a few times. The chain has TRBV27 and TRBJ1-1; 8 bases are shared with TRBD1. Germline V gene lookup returns CDR1 MNHEY and CDR2 SMNVEV (reference sequence). The CDR3 has 14 amino acids. The junction had 6 bases not matched to a gene; V was cut back by 8 bases and J by 1 base. The CDR3 region is CASGPGQENTEAFF. The DNA of the CDR3 is TGTGCCAGCGGTCCGGGACAGGAGAACACTGAAGCTTTCTTT.

V is TRBV20-1 and J is TRBJ1-3; D may be TRBD1 (5 bases). Between the trimmed V and J ends, which lost 6 bases and 2 bases, there was a span of 17 bases. The germline CDR1 and CDR2 sequences are DFQATT and SNEGSKA (reference sequence). The CDR3 length is 15 residues. This chain's CDR3 is CSAGEGRTAGNTIYF. For the CDR3, the DNA is TGCAGTGCGGGTGAGGGGAGAACTGCTGGAAACACCATATATTTT.

This clonotype was recorded a few times. The chain couples TRBV5-1 to TRBJ1-1; maybe TRBD1 (5 bases). The germline CDR1 and CDR2 sequences are SGHRS and YFSETQ. Trimming left V 2 bases short and J 7 bases short, with 18 bases between. CDR3 length: 15 amino acids. The CDR3 DNA is TGCGCCAGCAGCTTCCGGCCAGGGACCCTCCTTGAAGCTTTCTTT. As protein: CASSFRPGTLLEAFF.

As DNA, the CDR3 is TGCAGCACGGGGGGACTTGTAGACACTGAAGCTTTCTTT. It encodes CSTGGLVDTEAFF. The gene calls are TRBV29-1 and TRBJ1-1, with D perhaps matching TRBD1 (5 bases). CDR1 and CDR2 (germline): SQVTM, ANQGSEA. Trimming cost V 8 bases and J 3 bases, with 16 bases left between them. The CDR3 consists of 13 residues.

The chain is built from TRBV4-2 and TRBJ2-7; 8 bases match TRBD2. Per the germline V gene, CDR1 is LGHNA and CDR2 is YNFKEQ. The CDR3 has 16 amino acids. With V trimmed by 4 bases and J by 3 bases, 11 bases remained unmatched. The CDR3 loop is CASSPRAGALIYEQYF. The CDR3 DNA sequence: TGTGCCAGCAGCCCCCGAGCGGGGGCCCTTATCTACGAGCAGTACTTC.

This clonotype was observed a few times. The chain links TRBV6-1 to TRBJ2-1, with 9 nucleotides matching TRBD1. CDR1 and CDR2 from the germline V gene are MNHNS and SASEGT. The CDR3 spans 13 residues. Trimming took 7 bases from V and 9 from J; bases not matched to a gene: 7. Here the CDR3 DNA reads TGTGCCAGCACCAGGACAGGGGCGGGTGAGCAGTTCTTC. Encoded protein: CASTRTGAGEQFF.

This clonotype was detected a few times. This chain joins TRBV5-1 and TRBJ2-3, with TRBD2 identical over 8 bases. Germline V gene sequence: CDR1 SGHRS, CDR2 YFSETQ. With V trimmed by 2 bases and J by 0 bases, 5 bases remained unmatched. This CDR3 has 16 amino acids. CDR3 region: CASSFTSGTSTDTQYF. CDR3 bases: TGCGCCAGCAGCTTTACTAGCGGAACTAGCACAGATACGCAGTATTTT.

The V and J genes are TRBV20-1 and TRBJ1-1, with TRBD1 matching 10 bases. Germline V lookup: CDR1 DFQATT, CDR2 SNEGSKA (reference sequence). CDR3 size: 12 residues. The trim removed 3 bases at V and 8 bases at J, leaving 3 bases unmatched. In DNA form, the CDR3 reads TGCAGTGCTAGGAGGGACAGGGGAGAAGCTTTCTTT. Amino acid sequence: CSARRDRGEAFF.

This clonotype was seen many times. This rearrangement joins TRBV5-1 to TRBJ2-7; D is possibly TRBD1 (6 bases). This CDR3 spans 14 amino acids. The V end was cut by 3 bases, the J end by 3 bases, with 13 bases between. The germline gives CDR1 SGHRS, CDR2 YFSETQ. The CDR3 DNA follows: TGCGCCAGCAGCTCACAGGGTGGGCTCTACGAGCAGTACTTC. Its protein product is CASSSQGGLYEQYF.

The rearrangement uses TRBV12-3 or TRBV12-4 and TRBJ2-4, with TRBD1 matching over 10 bases. The CDR3 is 15 residues long. The V and J ends lost 6 bases and 5 bases, in that order; junction bases with no gene match: 7. CDR3 region: CASSLTGTGENIQYF. In DNA form, the CDR3 reads TGTGCCAGCAGCTTGACCGGGACAGGGGAAAACATTCAGTACTTC.

This clonotype was picked up a small number of times. The rearrangement uses TRBV6-1 and TRBJ1-6; weak D call: TRBD1 (6 bases). This CDR3 contains 12 residues. Germline-derived CDR1 and CDR2 are MNHNS and SASEGT. V was clipped by 2 bases and J by 15 bases, with 11 bases between them. The CDR3 reads CASSERTDSLHF. The DNA of the CDR3 is TGTGCCAGCAGTGAACGAACGGACAGCCTCCACTTT.

The V and J genes are TRBV5-6 and TRBJ2-7; TRBD1 aligns across 8 bases. Germline V gene data show CDR1 as SGHDT and CDR2 as YYEEEE. V was clipped by 4 bases and J by 6 bases; unmatched bases: 12. The CDR3 loop spans 15 amino acids. The CDR3: CASSPSWKTGAEQYF. CDR3 DNA sequence: TGTGCCAGCAGCCCTAGCTGGAAGACAGGGGCCGAGCAGTACTTC.

This clonotype was detected a few times. V and J are TRBV5-6 and TRBJ2-3; 10 bases match TRBD1. The CDR3 spans 18 residues. Unmatched junction bases numbered 14, after V lost 6 bases and J lost 1 base. Germline assignment: CDR1 SGHDT and CDR2 YYEEEE. The CDR3, as DNA: TGTGCCAGCACCCTCCTTACGGGGACAGGGGAAGGCACAGATACGCAGTATTTT. Its translation: CASTLLTGTGEGTDTQYF.

There are a few counts of this clonotype. The V and J genes are TRBV5-5 and TRBJ2-3; weak D call: TRBD2 (5 bases). CDR1 and CDR2 (germline): SGHKS, YYEKEE (reference sequence). The germline V and J ends were trimmed by 4 bases and 6 bases, with 12 bases remaining between them. The CDR3 runs 13 residues. CDR3 residues: CASSNRLADTQYF. The DNA for the CDR3 is TGTGCCAGCAGCAACAGATTAGCGGATACGCAGTATTTT.

J is TRBJ2-7 and V is TRBV11-2; 7 nucleotides align to TRBD1. Germline V gene lookup returns CDR1 SGHAT and CDR2 FQNNGV. The CDR3 totals 14 residues. The ends lost 5 bases at V and 4 bases at J; junction bases unmatched: 8. CDR3 DNA: TGTGCCAGCAGCCGTGACAGGGTTAGATACGAGCAGTACTTC. It is translated as CASSRDRVRYEQYF.

A few counts support this clonotype. CDR3 sequence (DNA): TGTGCCAGCGGTGGGTCGAACTCCTACAATGAGCAGTTCTTC. The encoded protein is CASGGSNSYNEQFF. The rearrangement uses TRBV7-2 and TRBJ2-1; D is undetermined. The CDR3 sequence is 14 residues long. Germline V gene sequence: CDR1 SGHTA, CDR2 FQGNSA. The V and J ends lost 8 bases and 0 bases respectively, with 11 bases between them.

V gene TRBV4-1 combines with J gene TRBJ2-2, with 10 positions matching TRBD2. The germline V gene encodes CDR1 MGHRA and CDR2 YSYEKL. Trimming at V came to 1 base and at J to 5 bases, leaving 10 bases not matched to a gene. This CDR3 contains 18 residues. The CDR3 protein is CASSQGWSGGASTGELFF. DNA for the CDR3: TGCGCCAGCAGCCAAGGCTGGAGCGGGGGGGCCTCAACCGGGGAGCTGTTTTTT.